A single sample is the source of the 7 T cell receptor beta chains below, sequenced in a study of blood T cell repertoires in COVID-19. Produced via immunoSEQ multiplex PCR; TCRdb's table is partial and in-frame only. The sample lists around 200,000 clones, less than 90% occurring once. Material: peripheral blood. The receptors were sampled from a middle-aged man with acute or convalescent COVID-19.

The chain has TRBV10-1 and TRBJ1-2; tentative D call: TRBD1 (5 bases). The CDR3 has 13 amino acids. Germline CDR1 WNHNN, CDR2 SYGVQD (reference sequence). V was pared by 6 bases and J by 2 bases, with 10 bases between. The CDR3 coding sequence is TGCGCCAGCAGCCGACAGATGAACTATGGCTACACCTTC. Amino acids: CASSRQMNYGYTF.

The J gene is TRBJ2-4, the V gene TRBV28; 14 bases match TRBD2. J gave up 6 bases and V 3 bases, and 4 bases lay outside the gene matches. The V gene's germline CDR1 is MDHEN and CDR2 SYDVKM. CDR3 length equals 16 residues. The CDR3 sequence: CASSLGTSGSGNIQYF. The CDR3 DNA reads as TGTGCCAGCAGTTTGGGGACTAGCGGGAGTGGAAACATTCAGTACTTC.

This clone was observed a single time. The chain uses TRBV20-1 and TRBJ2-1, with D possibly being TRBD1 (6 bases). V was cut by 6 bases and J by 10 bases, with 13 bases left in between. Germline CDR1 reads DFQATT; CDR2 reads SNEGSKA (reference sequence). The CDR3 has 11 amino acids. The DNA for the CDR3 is TGCAGTGCGAACTACAGGGACGAGCAGTTCTTC. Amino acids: CSANYRDEQFF.

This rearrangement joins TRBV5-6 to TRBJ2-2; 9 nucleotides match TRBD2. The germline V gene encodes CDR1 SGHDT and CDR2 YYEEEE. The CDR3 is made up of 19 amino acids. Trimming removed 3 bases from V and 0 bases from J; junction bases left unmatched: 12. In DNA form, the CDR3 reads TGTGCCAGCAGCTCCCGTAGCGGGAGAGTATTCGCGAACACCGGGGAGCTGTTTTTT. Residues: CASSSRSGRVFANTGELFF.

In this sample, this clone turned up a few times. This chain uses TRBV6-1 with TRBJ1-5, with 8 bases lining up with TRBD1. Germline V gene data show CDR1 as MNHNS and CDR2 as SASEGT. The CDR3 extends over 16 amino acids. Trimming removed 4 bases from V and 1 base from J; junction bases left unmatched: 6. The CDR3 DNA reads TGTGCCAGCAGTGCCCGGACAGGGTTAAGCAATCAGCCCCAGCATTTT. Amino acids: CASSARTGLSNQPQHF.

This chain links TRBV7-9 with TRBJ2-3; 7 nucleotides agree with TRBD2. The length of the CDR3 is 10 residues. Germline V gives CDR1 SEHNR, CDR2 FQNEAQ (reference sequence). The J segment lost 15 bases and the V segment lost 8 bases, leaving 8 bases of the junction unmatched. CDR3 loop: CASVGGSEYF. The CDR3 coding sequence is TGTGCCAGCGTGGGGGGGTCGGAATATTTT.

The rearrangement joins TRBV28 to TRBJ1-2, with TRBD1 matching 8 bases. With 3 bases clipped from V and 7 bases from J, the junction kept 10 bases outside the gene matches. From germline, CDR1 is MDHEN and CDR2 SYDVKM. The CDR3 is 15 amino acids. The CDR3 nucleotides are TGTGCCAGCAGTTTTGGACGGACAGGGCGACTTGGCTACACCTTC. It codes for CASSFGRTGRLGYTF.